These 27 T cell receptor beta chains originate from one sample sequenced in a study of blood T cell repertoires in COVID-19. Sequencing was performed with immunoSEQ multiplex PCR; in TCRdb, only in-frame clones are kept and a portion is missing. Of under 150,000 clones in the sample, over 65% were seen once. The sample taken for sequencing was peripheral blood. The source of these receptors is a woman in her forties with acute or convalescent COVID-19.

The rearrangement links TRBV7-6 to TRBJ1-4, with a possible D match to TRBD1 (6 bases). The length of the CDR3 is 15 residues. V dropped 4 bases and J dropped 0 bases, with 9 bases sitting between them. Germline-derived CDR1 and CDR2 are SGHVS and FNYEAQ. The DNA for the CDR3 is TGTGCCAGCAGCTGGGGGCCAGCAACTAATGAAAAACTGTTTTTT. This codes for CASSWGPATNEKLFF.

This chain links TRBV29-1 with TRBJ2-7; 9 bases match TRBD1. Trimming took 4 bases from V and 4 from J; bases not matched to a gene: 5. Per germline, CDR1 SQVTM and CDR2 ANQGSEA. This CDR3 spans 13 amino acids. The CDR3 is CSVATGGLYEQYF. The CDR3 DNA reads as TGCAGCGTTGCCACAGGGGGCCTGTACGAGCAGTACTTC.

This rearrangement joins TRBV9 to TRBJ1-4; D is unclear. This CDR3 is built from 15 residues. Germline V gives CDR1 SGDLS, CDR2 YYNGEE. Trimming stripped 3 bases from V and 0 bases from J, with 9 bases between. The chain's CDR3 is CASSGHGATNEKLFF. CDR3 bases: TGTGCCAGCAGCGGACATGGTGCAACTAATGAAAAACTGTTTTTT.

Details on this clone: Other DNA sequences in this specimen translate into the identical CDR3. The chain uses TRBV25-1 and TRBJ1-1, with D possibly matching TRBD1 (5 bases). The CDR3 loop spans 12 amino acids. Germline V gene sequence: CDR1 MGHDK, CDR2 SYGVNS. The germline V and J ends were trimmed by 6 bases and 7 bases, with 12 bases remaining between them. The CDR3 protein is CASRGQGIEAFF. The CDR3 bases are TGTGCCAGCAGAGGGCAGGGAATTGAAGCTTTCTTT. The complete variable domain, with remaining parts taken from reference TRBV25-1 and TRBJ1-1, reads EADIYQTPRYLVIGTGKKITLECSQTMGHDKMYWYQQDPGMELHLIHYSYGVNSTEKGDLSSESTVSRIRTEHFPLTLESARPSHTSQYLCASRGQGIEAFFGQGTRLTVV.

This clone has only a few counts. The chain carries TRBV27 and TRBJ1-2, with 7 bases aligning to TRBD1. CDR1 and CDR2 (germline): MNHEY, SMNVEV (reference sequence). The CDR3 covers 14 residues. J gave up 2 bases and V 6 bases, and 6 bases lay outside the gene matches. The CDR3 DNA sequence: TGTGCCAGCAGGGTAGGGGACAGAAACTATGGCTACACCTTC. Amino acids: CASRVGDRNYGYTF.

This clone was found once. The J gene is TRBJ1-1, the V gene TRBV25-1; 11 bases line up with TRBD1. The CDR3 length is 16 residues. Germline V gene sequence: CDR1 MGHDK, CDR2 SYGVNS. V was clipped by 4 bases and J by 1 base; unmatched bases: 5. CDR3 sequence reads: CASSAPGTGGNTEAFF. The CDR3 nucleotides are TGTGCCAGCAGTGCCCCCGGGACAGGGGGGAACACTGAAGCTTTCTTT.

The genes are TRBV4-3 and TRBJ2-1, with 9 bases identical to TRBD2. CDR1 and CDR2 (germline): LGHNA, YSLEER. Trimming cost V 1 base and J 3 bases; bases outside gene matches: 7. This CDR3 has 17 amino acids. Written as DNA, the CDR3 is TGCGCCAGCAGCCAAGGCCCTGCGGGGGGGCTCTACAATGAGCAGTTCTTC. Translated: CASSQGPAGGLYNEQFF.

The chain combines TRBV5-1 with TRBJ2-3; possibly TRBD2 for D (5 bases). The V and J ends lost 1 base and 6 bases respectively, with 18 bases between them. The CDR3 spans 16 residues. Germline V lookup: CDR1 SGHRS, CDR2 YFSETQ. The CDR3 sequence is CASSLKAEGGWDTQYF. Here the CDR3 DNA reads TGCGCCAGCAGCTTGAAAGCAGAGGGCGGTTGGGATACGCAGTATTTT.

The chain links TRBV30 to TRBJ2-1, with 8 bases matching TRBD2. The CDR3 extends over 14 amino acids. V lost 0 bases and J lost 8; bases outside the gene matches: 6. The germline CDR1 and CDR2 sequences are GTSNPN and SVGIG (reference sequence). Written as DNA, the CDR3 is TGTGCCTGGAGTGTGCGGGGGGTATTAGATGAGCAGTTCTTC. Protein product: CAWSVRGVLDEQFF.

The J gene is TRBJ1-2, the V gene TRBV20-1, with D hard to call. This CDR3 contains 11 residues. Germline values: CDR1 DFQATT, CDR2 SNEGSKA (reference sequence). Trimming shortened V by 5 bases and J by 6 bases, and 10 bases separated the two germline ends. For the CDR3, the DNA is TGCAGTGCTGTCCGGTCAAATGGCTACACCTTC. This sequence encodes CSAVRSNGYTF.

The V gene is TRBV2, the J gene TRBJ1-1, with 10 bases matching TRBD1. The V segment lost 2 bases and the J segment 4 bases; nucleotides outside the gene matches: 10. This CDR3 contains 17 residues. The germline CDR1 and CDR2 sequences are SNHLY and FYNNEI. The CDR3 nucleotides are TGTGCCAGCAGTGAAAGGGGACAGGGGTGGATAGGCACTGAAGCTTTCTTT. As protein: CASSERGQGWIGTEAFF.

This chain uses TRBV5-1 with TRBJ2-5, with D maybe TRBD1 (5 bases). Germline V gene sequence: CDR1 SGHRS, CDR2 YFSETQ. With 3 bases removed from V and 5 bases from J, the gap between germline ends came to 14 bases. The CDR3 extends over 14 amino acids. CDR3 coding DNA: TGCGCCAGCAGCTCAACAGGTGGCAGTGAGACCCAGTACTTC. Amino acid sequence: CASSSTGGSETQYF.

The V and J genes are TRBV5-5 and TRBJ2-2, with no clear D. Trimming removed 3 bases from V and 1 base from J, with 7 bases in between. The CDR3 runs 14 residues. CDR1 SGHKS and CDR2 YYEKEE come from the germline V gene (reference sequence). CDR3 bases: TGTGCCAGCAGCTCGACATTGAACACCGGGGAGCTGTTTTTT. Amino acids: CASSSTLNTGELFF.

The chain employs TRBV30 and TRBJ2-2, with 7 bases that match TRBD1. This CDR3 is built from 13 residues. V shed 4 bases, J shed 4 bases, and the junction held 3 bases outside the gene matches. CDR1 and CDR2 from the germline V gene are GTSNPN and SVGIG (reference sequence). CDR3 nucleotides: TGTGCCTGGACCCGGACAGGCACCGGGGAGCTGTTTTTT. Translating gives CAWTRTGTGELFF.

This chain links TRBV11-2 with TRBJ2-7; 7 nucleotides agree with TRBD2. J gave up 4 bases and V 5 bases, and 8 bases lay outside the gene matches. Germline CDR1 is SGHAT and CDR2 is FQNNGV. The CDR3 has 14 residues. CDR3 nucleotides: TGTGCCAGCAGCCTCCAGGGAGGGCCATACGAGCAGTACTTC. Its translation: CASSLQGGPYEQYF.

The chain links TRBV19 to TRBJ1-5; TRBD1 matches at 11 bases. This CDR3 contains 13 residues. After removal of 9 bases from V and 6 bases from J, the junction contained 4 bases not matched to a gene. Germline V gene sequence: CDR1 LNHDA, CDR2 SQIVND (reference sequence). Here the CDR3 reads CASHGTGGQPQHF. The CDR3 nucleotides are TGTGCCAGCCACGGGACAGGGGGTCAGCCCCAGCATTTT. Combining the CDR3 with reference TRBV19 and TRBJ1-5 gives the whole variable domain DGGITQSPKYLFRKEGQNVTLSCEQNLNHDAMYWYRQDPGQGLRLIYYSQIVNDFQKGDIAEGYSVSREKKESFPLTVTSAQKNPTAFYLCASHGTGGQPQHFGDGTRLSIL.

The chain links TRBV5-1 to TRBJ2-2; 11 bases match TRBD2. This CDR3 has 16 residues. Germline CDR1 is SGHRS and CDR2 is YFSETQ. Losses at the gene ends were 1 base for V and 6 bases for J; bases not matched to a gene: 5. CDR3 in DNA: TGCGCCAGCAGCTTGTGGCTAGCGGGGGGTTCCGGGGAGCTGTTTTTT. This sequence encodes CASSLWLAGGSGELFF.

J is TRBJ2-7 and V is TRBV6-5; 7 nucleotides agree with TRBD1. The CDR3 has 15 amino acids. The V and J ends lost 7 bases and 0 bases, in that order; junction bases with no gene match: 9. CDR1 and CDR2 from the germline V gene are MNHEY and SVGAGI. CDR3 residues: CASTRGQASSYEQYF. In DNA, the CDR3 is TGTGCCAGCACTAGAGGACAGGCGAGCTCCTACGAGCAGTACTTC.

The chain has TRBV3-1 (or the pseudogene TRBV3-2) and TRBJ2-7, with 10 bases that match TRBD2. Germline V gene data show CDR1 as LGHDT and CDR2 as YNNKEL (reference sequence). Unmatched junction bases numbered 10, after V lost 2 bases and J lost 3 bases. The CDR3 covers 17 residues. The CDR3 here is CASSQRGASGGRYEQYF. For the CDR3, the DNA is TGTGCCAGCAGCCAACGAGGTGCTAGCGGGGGCCGCTACGAGCAGTACTTC.

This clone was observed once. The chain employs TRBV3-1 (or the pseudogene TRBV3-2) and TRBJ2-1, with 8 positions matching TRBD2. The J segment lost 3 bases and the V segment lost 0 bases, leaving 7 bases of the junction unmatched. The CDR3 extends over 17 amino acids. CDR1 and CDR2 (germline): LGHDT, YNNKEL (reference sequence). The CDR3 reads CASSQDSLAGHYNEQFF. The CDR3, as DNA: TGTGCCAGCAGCCAAGATTCTTTAGCGGGACACTACAATGAGCAGTTCTTC.

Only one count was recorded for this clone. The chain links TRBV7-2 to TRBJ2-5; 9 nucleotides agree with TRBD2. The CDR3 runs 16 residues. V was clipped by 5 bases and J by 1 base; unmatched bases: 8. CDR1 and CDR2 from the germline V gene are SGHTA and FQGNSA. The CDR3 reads CASSLGGTSLQETQYF. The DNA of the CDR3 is TGTGCCAGCAGCCTCGGGGGGACTAGCCTCCAAGAGACCCAGTACTTC.

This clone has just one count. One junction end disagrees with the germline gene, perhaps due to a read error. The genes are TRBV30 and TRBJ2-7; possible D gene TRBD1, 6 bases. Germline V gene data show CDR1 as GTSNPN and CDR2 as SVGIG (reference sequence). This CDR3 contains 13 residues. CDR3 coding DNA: TGTGCCTGGAGTGCAGGACAGACCTACAAGCAGTACTTC. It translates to CAWSAGQTYKQYF.

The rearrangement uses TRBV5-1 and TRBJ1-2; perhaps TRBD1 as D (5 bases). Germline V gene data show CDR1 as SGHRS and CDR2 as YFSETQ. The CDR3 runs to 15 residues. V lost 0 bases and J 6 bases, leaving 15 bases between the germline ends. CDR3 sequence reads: CASSLVTGGRDGYTF. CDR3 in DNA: TGCGCCAGCAGCTTGGTTACCGGGGGTAGAGATGGCTACACCTTC.

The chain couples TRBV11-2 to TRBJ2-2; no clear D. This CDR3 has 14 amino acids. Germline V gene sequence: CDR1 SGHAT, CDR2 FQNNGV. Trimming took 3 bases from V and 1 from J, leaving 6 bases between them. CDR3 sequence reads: CASSFWQNTGELFF. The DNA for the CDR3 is TGTGCCAGCAGCTTTTGGCAGAACACCGGGGAGCTGTTTTTT.

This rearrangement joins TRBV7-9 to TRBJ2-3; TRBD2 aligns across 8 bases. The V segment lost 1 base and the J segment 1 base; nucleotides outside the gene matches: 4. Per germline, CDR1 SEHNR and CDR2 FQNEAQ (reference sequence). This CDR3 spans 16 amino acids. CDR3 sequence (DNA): TGTGCCAGCAGCTTAGATATTAGCGGGGGCACAGATACGCAGTATTTT. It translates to CASSLDISGGTDTQYF.

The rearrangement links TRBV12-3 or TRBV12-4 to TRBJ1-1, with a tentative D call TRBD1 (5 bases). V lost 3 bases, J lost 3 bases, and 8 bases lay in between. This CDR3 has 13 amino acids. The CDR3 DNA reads TGTGCCAGCAGTTTCGACAGACACACTGAAGCTTTCTTT. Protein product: CASSFDRHTEAFF.

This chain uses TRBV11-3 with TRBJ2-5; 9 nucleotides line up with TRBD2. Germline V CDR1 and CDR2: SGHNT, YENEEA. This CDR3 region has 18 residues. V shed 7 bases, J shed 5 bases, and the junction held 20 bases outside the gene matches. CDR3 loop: CASTQTPLAGAPLETQYF. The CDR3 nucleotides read TGTGCCAGCACCCAAACTCCTTTAGCGGGGGCTCCTCTCGAGACCCAGTACTTC.